This T cell receptor beta chain was observed in a study of blood T cell repertoires in COVID-19. Measured with immunoSEQ multiplex PCR; TCRdb has only the in-frame clones, and not every one. This table holds 220,000 or so clones, over 70% found once. The CDR3 length is 15 residues. Germline V gives CDR1 MNHEY, CDR2 SVGAGI. Trimming took 4 bases from V and 4 from J; bases not matched to a gene: 6. The TCR comes from a woman in her 70s with acute or convalescent COVID-19. The sample was peripheral blood. The chain has TRBV6-5 and TRBJ2-3, with 9 bases lining up with TRBD1. CDR3 sequence reads: CASSSGTGLADTQYF. In DNA form, the CDR3 reads TGTGCCAGCAGTTCTGGGACAGGGTTGGCAGATACGCAGTATTTT.